One and the same sample provided the 6 T cell receptor beta chains below, sequenced in a study of blood T cell repertoires in COVID-19. Method: immunoSEQ multiplex PCR; TCRdb's copy keeps in-frame clones and lacks some. This table holds tens of thousands of clones, 65% to 80% found once. The sequencing input was peripheral blood. The source of these receptors is a human donor in a cohort sampled during active COVID-19.

This chain links TRBV7-2 with TRBJ2-7; 8 nucleotides align to TRBD1. Germline V gives CDR1 SGHTA, CDR2 FQGNSA. Trimming at V came to 3 bases and at J to 7 bases, leaving 11 bases not matched to a gene. CDR3 length: 15 residues. Here the CDR3 reads CASSFRDRSPGEQYF. As DNA, the CDR3 is TGTGCCAGCAGCTTCCGGGACAGGTCCCCCGGGGAGCAGTACTTC.

The chain carries TRBV28 and TRBJ2-7; 13 nucleotides line up with TRBD2. With V trimmed by 2 bases and J by 2 bases, 6 bases remained unmatched. This CDR3 is built from 17 residues. Germline assignment: CDR1 MDHEN and CDR2 SYDVKM. The CDR3 spells CASSLRTSGSPPYEQYF. For the CDR3, the DNA is TGTGCCAGCAGTTTACGGACTAGCGGGAGCCCTCCCTACGAGCAGTACTTC.

This chain uses TRBV5-8 with TRBJ1-1, with D possibly matching TRBD1 (6 bases). Trimming cost V 5 bases and J 5 bases, with 13 bases left between them. Germline V gene sequence: CDR1 SGHTS, CDR2 YDEGEE. The CDR3 has 13 amino acids. The CDR3: CASRGGGETEAFF. CDR3 coding DNA: TGTGCCAGCAGAGGAGGGGGGGAGACTGAAGCTTTCTTT.

CDR3 amino acids: CASSWGGAGANVLTF. In DNA, the CDR3 is TGTGCCAGCAGCTGGGGGGGAGCTGGGGCCAACGTCCTGACTTTC. This rearrangement joins TRBV7-6 to TRBJ2-6, with 7 bases lining up with TRBD2. After removal of 4 bases from V and 2 bases from J, the junction contained 2 bases not matched to a gene. The CDR3 extends over 15 amino acids. Germline V gives CDR1 SGHVS, CDR2 FNYEAQ.

This chain uses TRBV6-6 with TRBJ2-2; TRBD2 agrees at 8 bases. The CDR3 covers 15 residues. J lost 7 bases, V lost 0 bases, and 4 bases had no gene match. Germline V lookup: CDR1 MNHNY, CDR2 SVGAGI (reference sequence). CDR3 in DNA: TGTGCCAGCAGTTACTCGAGCGGGAGAATCGGGGAGCTGTTTTTT. Translated: CASSYSSGRIGELFF.

The rearrangement joins TRBV6-5 to TRBJ2-2, with D possibly matching TRBD1 (5 bases). V was pared by 8 bases and J by 3 bases, with 16 bases between. This CDR3 region has 15 residues. CDR1 MNHEY and CDR2 SVGAGI come from the germline V gene. CDR3 sequence: CASGDRGSHTGELFF. DNA of the CDR3: TGTGCCAGCGGGGATAGGGGATCGCACACCGGGGAGCTGTTTTTT.